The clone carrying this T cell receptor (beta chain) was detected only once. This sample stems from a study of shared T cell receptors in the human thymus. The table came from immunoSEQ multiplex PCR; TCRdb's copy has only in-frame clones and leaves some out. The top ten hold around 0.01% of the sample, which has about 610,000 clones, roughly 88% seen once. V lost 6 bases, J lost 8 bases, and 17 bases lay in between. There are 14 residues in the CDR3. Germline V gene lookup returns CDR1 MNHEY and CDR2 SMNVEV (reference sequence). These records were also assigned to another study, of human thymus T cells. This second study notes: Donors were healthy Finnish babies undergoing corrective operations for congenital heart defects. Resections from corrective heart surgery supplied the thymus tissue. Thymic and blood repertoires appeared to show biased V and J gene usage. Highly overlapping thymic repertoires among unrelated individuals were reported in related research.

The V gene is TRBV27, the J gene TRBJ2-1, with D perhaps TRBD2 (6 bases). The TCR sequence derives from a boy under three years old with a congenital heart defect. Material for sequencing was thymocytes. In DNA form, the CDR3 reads TGTGCCAGCAGCGGACTAAATGTTTCGGATGAGCAGTTCTTC. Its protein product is CASSGLNVSDEQFF.